The present entry profiles one T cell receptor beta chain with its context. The data were obtained in a study of radiation and T cells in renal cell carcinoma. The assay was immunoSEQ multiplex PCR, and TCRdb's table has in-frame clones only and misses some. The repertoire holds 20,000 or so clones, with roughly half as singletons. As to treatment: treatment-naive control, cytoreductive nephrectomy. The tumor was a clear cell renal cell carcinoma. The germline V and J ends were trimmed by 5 bases and 2 bases, with 13 bases remaining between them. CDR1 and CDR2 (germline): SGHTA, FQGTGA. The CDR3 loop spans 14 amino acids.

This sample comprised tumor tissue, obtained from a patient whose treatment was nephrectomy without radiotherapy. The TCR sequence derives from a human donor with renal cell carcinoma. V gene TRBV7-3 combines with J gene TRBJ2-7; D might be TRBD1 (6 bases). This CDR3 reads CASSLQGTTYEQYF. The CDR3, as DNA: TGTGCCAGCAGCCTGCAGGGGACAACCTACGAGCAGTACTTC.